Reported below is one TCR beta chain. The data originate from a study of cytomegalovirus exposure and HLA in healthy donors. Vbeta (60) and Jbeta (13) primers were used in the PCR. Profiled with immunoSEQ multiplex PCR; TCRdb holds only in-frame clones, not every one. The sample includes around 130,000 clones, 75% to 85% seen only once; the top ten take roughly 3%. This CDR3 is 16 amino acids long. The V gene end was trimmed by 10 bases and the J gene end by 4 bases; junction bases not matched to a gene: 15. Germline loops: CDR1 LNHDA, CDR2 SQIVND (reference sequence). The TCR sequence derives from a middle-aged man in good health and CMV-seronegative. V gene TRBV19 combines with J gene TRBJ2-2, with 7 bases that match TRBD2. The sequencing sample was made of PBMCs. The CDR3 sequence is CATSAMGGTGTGELFF. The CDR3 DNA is TGTGCCACTTCAGCTATGGGGGGGACGGGCACCGGGGAGCTGTTTTTT.